Given below is one T cell receptor (beta chain) in context. No antigen is known for it. Trimming cost V 1 base and J 7 bases, with 10 bases left between them. The germline V gene has CDR1 SEHNR and CDR2 FQNEAQ (reference sequence). The CDR3 length is 13 residues. This sample is drawn from a study of response to subunit inactivated influenza vaccine. Broader study findings: Authors suggested seasonal influenza vaccinations each recruit few new T cells.

Each CDR3 protein gets one entry after TCRdb re-called the RT-PCR reads with MiXCR. The sample yields about half a million distinct CDR3 sequences, less than 8% seen once. This TCR derives from a man between 50 and 69 years old who received an inactivated influenza vaccine. The rearrangement uses TRBV7-9 and TRBJ1-2, with a tentative D call TRBD1 (5 bases). The source material was PBMCs from blood, sampled roughly 24 months after vaccination. The CDR3 nucleotides read TGTGCCAGCAGCTTAGGACAGTTTCCTGGCTACACCTTC. Amino acid sequence: CASSLGQFPGYTF.